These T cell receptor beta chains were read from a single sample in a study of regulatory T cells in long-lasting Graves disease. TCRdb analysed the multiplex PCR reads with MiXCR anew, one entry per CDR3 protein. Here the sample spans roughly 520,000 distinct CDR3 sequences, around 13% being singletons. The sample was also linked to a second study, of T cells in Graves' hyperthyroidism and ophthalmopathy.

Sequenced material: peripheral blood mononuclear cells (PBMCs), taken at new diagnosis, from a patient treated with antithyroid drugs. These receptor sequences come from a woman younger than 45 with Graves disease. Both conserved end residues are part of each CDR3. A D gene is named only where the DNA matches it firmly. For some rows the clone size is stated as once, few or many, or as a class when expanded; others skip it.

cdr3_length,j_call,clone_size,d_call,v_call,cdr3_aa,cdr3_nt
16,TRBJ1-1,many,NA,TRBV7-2,CASSRRGTRLNTEAFF,TGTGCCAGCAGCCGCCGGGGTACCAGACTGAACACTGAAGCTTTCTTT
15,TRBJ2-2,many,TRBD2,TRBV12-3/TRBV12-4,CASRGLAGNTGELFF,TGTGCCAGCAGAGGACTAGCGGGAAACACCGGGGAGCTGTTTTTT
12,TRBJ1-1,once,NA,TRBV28,CASRTQGLEAFF,TGTGCCAGCAGAACACAGGGTTTGGAAGCTTTCTTT
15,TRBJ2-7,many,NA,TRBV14,CASSQDLLEPHEQYF,TGTGCCAGCAGCCAAGATCTACTAGAACCCCACGAGCAGTACTTC
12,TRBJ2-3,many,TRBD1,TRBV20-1,CSAWDRADTQYF,TGCAGTGCTTGGGACAGGGCAGATACGCAGTATTTT
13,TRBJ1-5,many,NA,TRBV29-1,CSVAQDSNQPQHF,TGCAGCGTTGCACAGGATAGCAATCAGCCCCAGCATTTT
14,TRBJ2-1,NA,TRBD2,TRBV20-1,CSAWGLAGDGEQFF,TGCAGTGCCTGGGGACTAGCGGGAGATGGTGAGCAGTTCTTC
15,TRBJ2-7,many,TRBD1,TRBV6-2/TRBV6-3,CASSTRRTGRVEQYF,TGTGCCAGCAGTACTCGCCGGACAGGCAGGGTGGAGCAGTACTTC
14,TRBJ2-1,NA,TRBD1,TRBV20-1,CSATGTGRWHEQFF,TGCAGTGCTACCGGGACAGGGCGGTGGCATGAGCAGTTCTTC
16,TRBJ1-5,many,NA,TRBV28,CASSFLTVRGNQPQHF,TGTGCCAGCAGTTTCTTAACAGTAAGGGGCAATCAGCCCCAGCATTTT
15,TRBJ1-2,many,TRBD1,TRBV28,CASRSGTGVLYGYTF,TGTGCCAGCAGGTCCGGGACAGGGGTCCTCTATGGCTACACCTTC
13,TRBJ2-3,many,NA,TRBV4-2,CASSQGRQVTQYF,TGTGCCAGCAGCCAAGGACGACAGGTTACGCAGTATTTT
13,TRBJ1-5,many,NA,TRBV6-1,CASRGRSNQPQHF,TGTGCCAGCAGGGGAAGGAGCAATCAGCCCCAGCATTTT
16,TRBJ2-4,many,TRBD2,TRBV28,CASRRLAGGAKNIQYF,TGTGCCAGCAGGAGACTAGCGGGAGGTGCCAAAAACATTCAGTACTTC
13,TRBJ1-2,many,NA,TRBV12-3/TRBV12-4,CASTFGANYGYTF,TGTGCCAGCACTTTTGGCGCTAACTATGGCTACACCTTC
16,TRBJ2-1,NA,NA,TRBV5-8,CASSSLPGGTYNEQFF,TGTGCCAGCAGCTCACTCCCCGGGGGAACCTACAATGAGCAGTTCTTC
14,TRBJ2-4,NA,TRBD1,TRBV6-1,CASSLQGDQNIQYF,TGTGCCAGCAGCCTACAGGGGGACCAAAACATTCAGTACTTC
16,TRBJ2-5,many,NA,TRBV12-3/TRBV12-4,CASSREIARGSETQYF,TGTGCCAGCAGTAGGGAGATCGCGAGGGGTTCAGAGACCCAGTACTTC
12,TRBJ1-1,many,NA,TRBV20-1,CSASLRGTEAFF,TGCAGTGCTAGCCTCAGAGGGACTGAAGCTTTCTTT
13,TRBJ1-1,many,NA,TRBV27,CASSEDVRTEAFF,TGTGCCAGCTCCGAAGACGTTAGGACTGAAGCTTTCTTT
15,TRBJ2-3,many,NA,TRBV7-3,CASSFSGKSTDTQYF,TGTGCCAGCAGCTTTAGCGGCAAAAGCACAGATACGCAGTATTTT
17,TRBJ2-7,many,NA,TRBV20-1,CSARDSEGGLTVYEQYF,TGCAGTGCTAGAGACTCAGAGGGGGGACTAACTGTCTACGAGCAGTACTTC
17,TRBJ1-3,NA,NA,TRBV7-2,CASSHGLAGLAGNTIYF,TGTGCCAGCAGCCATGGATTAGCTGGGCTAGCTGGAAACACCATATATTTT
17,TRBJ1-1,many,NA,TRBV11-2,CASSLPFRKRTNTEAFF,TGTGCCAGCAGCTTACCTTTTCGGAAGAGGACGAACACTGAAGCTTTCTTT
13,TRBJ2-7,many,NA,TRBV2,CASRETLTYEQYF,TGTGCCAGCAGGGAGACACTGACCTACGAGCAGTACTTC
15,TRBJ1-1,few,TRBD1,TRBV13,CASSFGNRGSTEAFF,TGTGCCAGCAGCTTCGGGAACAGGGGGTCGACTGAAGCTTTCTTT
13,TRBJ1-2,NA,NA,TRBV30,CAWSVHGGSGYTF,TGTGCCTGGAGTGTACATGGGGGTAGTGGCTACACCTTC
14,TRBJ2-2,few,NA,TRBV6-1,CASRVQGFTGELFF,TGTGCCAGCAGGGTGCAGGGATTCACCGGGGAGCTGTTTTTT
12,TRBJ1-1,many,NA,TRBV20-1,CSAQPLNTEAFF,TGCAGTGCCCAACCGCTGAACACTGAAGCTTTCTTT
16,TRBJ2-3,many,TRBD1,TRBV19,CASSTHRTGITDTQYF,TGTGCCAGTAGTACCCATCGGACAGGTATCACAGATACGCAGTATTTT
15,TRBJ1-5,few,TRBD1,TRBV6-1,CASSPDRAPSAPQHF,TGTGCCAGCAGCCCGGACAGGGCCCCCTCGGCGCCCCAGCATTTT
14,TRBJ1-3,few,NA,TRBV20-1,CSARDRTAGNTIYF,TGCAGTGCTAGAGACCGGACGGCTGGAAACACCATATATTTT
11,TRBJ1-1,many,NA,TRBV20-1,CSARRGFEAFF,TGCAGTGCTCGGAGGGGATTTGAAGCTTTCTTT
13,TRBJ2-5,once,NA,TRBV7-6,CAGSSYLEETQYF,TGTGCCGGCAGCTCTTATCTAGAAGAGACCCAGTACTTC
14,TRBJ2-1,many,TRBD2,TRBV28,CASSFLAGRSEQFF,TGTGCCAGCAGTTTCCTAGCGGGAAGGTCTGAGCAGTTCTTC
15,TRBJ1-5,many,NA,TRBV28,CASTEWGRGNQPQHF,TGTGCCAGCACTGAATGGGGGCGAGGCAATCAGCCCCAGCATTTT
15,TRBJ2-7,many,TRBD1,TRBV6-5,CASSYARGRNYEQYF,TGTGCCAGCAGTTACGCGAGGGGGCGAAACTACGAGCAGTACTTC
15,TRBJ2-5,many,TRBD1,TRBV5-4,CASSSGQGFEETQYF,TGTGCCAGCAGCTCAGGACAGGGGTTTGAAGAGACCCAGTACTTC
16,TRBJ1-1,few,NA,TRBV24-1,CATSDFDGSRNTEAFF,TGTGCCACCAGTGATTTTGACGGCAGCCGGAACACTGAAGCTTTCTTT
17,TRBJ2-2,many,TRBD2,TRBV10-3,CAISTSGTSENTGELFF,TGTGCCATCAGTACCTCCGGGACTAGCGAGAACACCGGGGAGCTGTTTTTT
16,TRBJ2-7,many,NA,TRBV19,CASSISERANGYEQYF,TGTGCCAGTAGTATATCGGAGCGGGCCAACGGCTACGAGCAGTACTTC
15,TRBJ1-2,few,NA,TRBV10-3,CAISHKKLGNYGYTF,TGTGCCATCAGCCATAAAAAACTGGGGAACTATGGCTACACCTTC
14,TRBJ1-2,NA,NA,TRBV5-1,CASSRQSLNYGYTF,TGCGCCAGCAGTAGACAGTCTTTGAACTATGGCTACACCTTC
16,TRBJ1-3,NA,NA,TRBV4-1,CASSQERAASGNTIYF,TGCGCCAGCAGCCAAGAAAGGGCGGCATCTGGAAACACCATATATTTT
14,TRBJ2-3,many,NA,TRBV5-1,CASSLGPSTDTQYF,TGCGCCAGCAGCTTGGGACCCAGCACAGATACGCAGTATTTT
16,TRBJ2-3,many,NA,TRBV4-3,CASSQDKVTSTDTQYF,TGCGCCAGCAGCCAAGATAAAGTGACTAGCACAGATACGCAGTATTTT
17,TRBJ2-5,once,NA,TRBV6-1,CASSPEKIPWAQETQYF,TGTGCCAGCAGTCCGGAGAAGATCCCTTGGGCCCAAGAGACCCAGTACTTC
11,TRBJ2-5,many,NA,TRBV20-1,CSVIQKETQYF,TGCAGTGTCATACAGAAAGAGACCCAGTACTTC
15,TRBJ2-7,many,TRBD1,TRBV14,CASSQETGTLYEQYF,TGTGCCAGCAGCCAAGAGACAGGGACCCTCTACGAGCAGTACTTC
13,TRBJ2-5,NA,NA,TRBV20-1,CSARVGAGETQYF,TGCAGTGCTAGGGTGGGGGCGGGAGAGACCCAGTACTTC
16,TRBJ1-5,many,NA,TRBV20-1,CSAREGGGFSNQPQHF,TGCAGTGCTAGAGAGGGGGGAGGGTTTAGCAATCAGCCCCAGCATTTT
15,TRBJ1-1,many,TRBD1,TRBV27,CASSPMTGASAEAFF,TGTGCCAGCAGTCCTATGACAGGGGCGTCGGCTGAAGCTTTCTTT
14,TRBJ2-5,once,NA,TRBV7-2,CASSALAGIETQYF,TGTGCCAGCAGCGCCCTGGCAGGGATTGAGACCCAGTACTTC